The 13 T cell receptor beta chains listed next were all sequenced from one sample in a study of TIL therapy for anti-PD-1-resistant metastatic lung cancer. Regarding time point: pre-treatment sample, taken before nivolumab and TIL therapy. Tumor tissue came from excised metastases, mostly pleural nodules or supraclavicular lymph nodes. Sequencing used immunoSEQ v3. The repertoire was sequenced with immunoSEQ multiplex PCR; TCRdb's copy has only in-frame clones and lacks some. Here the sample spans 25,000 to 30,000 clones, roughly 63% being singletons. The specimen was tumor tissue, collected at baseline. These receptors came from a woman between 30 and 80 years old with non-small cell lung cancer.

The chain is built from TRBV27 and TRBJ2-3; no clear D gene. Germline V gives CDR1 MNHEY, CDR2 SMNVEV (reference sequence). The CDR3 has 12 residues. The ends were cut back, 3 bases at V and 4 bases at J, with 5 bases in the middle. CDR3 coding DNA: TGTGCCAGCAGTTTCCTTGCAGATACGCAGTATTTT. Protein: CASSFLADTQYF.

On this clone: One end of the junction does not line up with germline, which may come from a read error. The chain is built from TRBV6-6 and TRBJ2-1, with TRBD2 matching over 11 bases. The length of the CDR3 is 15 residues. CDR1 is MNHNY and CDR2 is SVGAGI in the germline V gene (reference sequence). For the CDR3, the DNA is TGTGCCATCAGTCAACTAGCGGGAGAGGGAGGTGAGCAGTTCTTC. Protein sequence: CAISQLAGEGGEQFF.

The chain employs TRBV12-5 and TRBJ2-2; no definite D call. Deletions cut 4 bases from V and 4 bases from J, with 7 bases between. There are 13 residues in the CDR3. Germline CDR1 reads LGHNT; CDR2 reads FRNRAP. The CDR3 DNA sequence: TGTGCTAGTGGTTGGGCGAGCACCGGGGAGCTGTTTTTT. Protein: CASGWASTGELFF.

This clone occurred a few times. The rearrangement links TRBV9 to TRBJ2-2, with D uncertain. The CDR3 loop spans 13 amino acids. Trimming pared 4 bases from V and 2 bases from J, leaving 6 bases between. CDR1 and CDR2 (germline): SGDLS, YYNGEE. The CDR3 nucleotides are TGTGCCAGCAGCCACAGAAACACCGGGGAGCTGTTTTTT. As protein: CASSHRNTGELFF. The complete variable domain, with remaining parts taken from reference TRBV9 and TRBJ2-2, reads DSGVTQTPKHLITATGQRVTLRCSPRSGDLSVYWYQQSLDQGLQFLIQYYNGEERAKGNILERFSAQQFPDLHSELNLSSLELGDSALYFCASSHRNTGELFFGEGSRLTVL.

This clone was counted many times. The V gene is TRBV5-4, the J gene TRBJ2-2; 7 bases line up with TRBD1. CDR3 length: 15 amino acids. The V gene's germline CDR1 is SGHNT and CDR2 YYREEE (reference sequence). The V gene end was trimmed by 4 bases and the J gene end by 6 bases; junction bases not matched to a gene: 9. CDR3 coding DNA: TGTGCCAGCAGCATAGGACAGGCTGTTTCCGGGGAGCTGTTTTTT. Translating gives CASSIGQAVSGELFF.

The CDR3: CASSLVTRINYGYTF. DNA of the CDR3: TGTGCCAGCAGCTTGGTCACGAGGATTAACTATGGCTACACCTTC. The chain joins TRBV5-8 to TRBJ1-2; D gene ambiguous. The ends were cut back, 0 bases at V and 1 base at J, with 10 bases in the middle. This CDR3 has 15 residues. CDR1 is SGHTS, CDR2 YDEGEE, per germline.

This clone was counted between two and nine times. CDR3 in DNA: TGTGCCAGCGGTATAAACGGCTACGAGCAGTACTTC. Residues: CASGINGYEQYF. The V and J genes are TRBV2 and TRBJ2-7; D is undetermined. Germline V CDR1 and CDR2: SNHLY, FYNNEI. V lost 8 bases, J lost 3 bases, and 11 bases lay in between. CDR3 length: 12 amino acids.

This clone was seen a handful of times. The V and J genes are TRBV10-2 and TRBJ1-1; TRBD1 might be the D (6 bases). This CDR3 has 14 residues. Deletions cut 7 bases from V and 1 base from J, with 13 bases between. Per germline, CDR1 WSHSY and CDR2 SAAADI. CDR3 sequence reads: CASTKQGRNTEAFF. The CDR3 bases are TGCGCCAGCACCAAACAGGGCCGGAACACTGAAGCTTTCTTT.

Only a few counts were recorded for this clone. This chain connects TRBV5-4 to TRBJ1-1; D is perhaps TRBD1 (5 bases). Germline V gene data show CDR1 as SGHNT and CDR2 as YYREEE (reference sequence). V lost 2 bases and J lost 1, with 12 bases in between. The length of the CDR3 is 15 residues. The CDR3 here is CASSLGLGANTEAFF. CDR3 sequence (DNA): TGTGCCAGCAGCTTAGGCCTCGGGGCGAACACTGAAGCTTTCTTT.

This chain links TRBV6-4 with TRBJ2-1; 7 nucleotides agree with TRBD1. The CDR3 has 13 amino acids. The germline gives CDR1 MRHNA, CDR2 SNTAGT. V was pared by 6 bases and J by 5 bases, with 4 bases of the junction left unmatched. The CDR3 is CASSRQGDNEQFF. The DNA of the CDR3 is TGTGCCAGCAGCCGACAGGGAGACAATGAGCAGTTCTTC.

This clone has more than one count but fewer than ten. The chain uses TRBV6-1 and TRBJ2-7; 10 bases align to TRBD2. Germline V gene lookup returns CDR1 MNHNS and CDR2 SASEGT. V lost 2 bases and J lost 4; bases outside the gene matches: 2. This CDR3 spans 14 amino acids. The CDR3 sequence: CASSELAGAYEQYF. For the CDR3, the DNA is TGTGCCAGCAGTGAACTAGCGGGAGCTTACGAGCAGTACTTC.

The J gene is TRBJ2-1, the V gene TRBV7-8, with TRBD1 identical over 10 bases. The CDR3 runs to 15 residues. With V trimmed by 4 bases and J by 6 bases, 6 bases remained unmatched. The germline CDR1 and CDR2 sequences are SGHVS and FQNEAQ. CDR3: CASSWGQGLLNEQFF. CDR3 in DNA: TGTGCCAGCAGCTGGGGACAGGGGCTCCTCAATGAGCAGTTCTTC.

J is TRBJ2-2 and V is TRBV9, with D perhaps assigned TRBD1 or TRBD2 (7 bases each). The CDR3 covers 16 residues. Germline CDR1 and CDR2: SGDLS and YYNGEE. Trimming left V 3 bases short and J 4 bases short, with 16 bases between. For the CDR3, the DNA is TGTGCCAGCAGCGGAGACAGGGAGGGCCGCACCGGGGAGCTGTTTTTT. Translating it yields CASSGDREGRTGELFF.